This TCR beta chain came from a study of T cells expressing NK-cell markers. As to this clonotype: The antigen remains undetermined.

Whole-study results and caveats: The study found dominant NKG2C+ clonotypes at 1.0-7.0% of CD8+ T cells in about six donors. For four donors, these clonotypes were likewise the leading ones in the CD3+CD56-NKG2C+ fraction.

CDR3 length: 12 residues. The germline gives CDR1 LNHDA, CDR2 SQIVND (reference sequence). TCRdb reprocessed the 5' RACE reads; each CDR3 protein has one entry and no DNA is given. The record lists a few hundred thousand distinct CDR3 sequences, of which the ten most abundant hold about 5.2%. V is TRBV19 and J is TRBJ2-5. Sequenced sample: blood T cells: a sorted CD56 or NKG2C T cell subset, CD4+ or CD8+ T cells, or bulk PBMC T cells (not recorded which). The receptor was derived from a man between 18 and 69 years old in good health. Here the CDR3 reads CASKDQLGTQYF.